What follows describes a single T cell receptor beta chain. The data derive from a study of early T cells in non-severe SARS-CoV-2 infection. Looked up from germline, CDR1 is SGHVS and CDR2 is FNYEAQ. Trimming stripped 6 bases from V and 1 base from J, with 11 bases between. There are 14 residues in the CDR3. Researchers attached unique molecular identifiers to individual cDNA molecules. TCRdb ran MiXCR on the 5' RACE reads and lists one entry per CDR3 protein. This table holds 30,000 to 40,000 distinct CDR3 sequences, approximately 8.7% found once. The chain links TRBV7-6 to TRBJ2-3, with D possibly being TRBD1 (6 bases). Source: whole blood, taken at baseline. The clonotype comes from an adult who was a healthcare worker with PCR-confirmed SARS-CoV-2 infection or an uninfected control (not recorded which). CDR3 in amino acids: CASRQQGGTDTQYF. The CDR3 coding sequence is TGTGCCAGCAGGCAACAGGGAGGCACAGATACGCAGTATTTT. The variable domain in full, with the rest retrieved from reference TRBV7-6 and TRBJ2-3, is GAGVSQSPRYKVTKRGQDVALRCDPISGHVSLYWYRQALGQGPEFLTYFNYEAQQDKSGLPNDRFSAERPEGSISTLTIQRTEQRDSAMYRCASRQQGGTDTQYFGPGTRLTVL.